This T cell receptor (beta chain) was sequenced during a study of cytomegalovirus exposure and HLA in healthy donors. Study overall: Within an early data release were tens of millions of unique TCRs drawn from HLA-typed donors.

It was with 60 Vbeta and 13 Jbeta primers that the PCR ran. Method: immunoSEQ multiplex PCR; TCRdb's copy keeps in-frame clones and lacks some. This table holds approximately 180,000 clones, approximately 86% found once. Study-level results: Accurate prediction of HLA-A and HLA-B alleles (for most subjects) was reportedly achieved from TCR beta sequences. Most of the CMV-associated TCR beta chains (in a later analysis) appeared to be HLA-restricted. Confirmation was obtained in vitro that a few CMV-associated chains are specific for CMV antigens.

From germline, CDR1 is LGHNA and CDR2 YSLEER. This CDR3 has 15 residues. V gave up 3 bases and J gave up 2 bases; unmatched junction bases: 6. About this clone: Its target is unknown.

The sequence came from a woman aged 18-29 years in good health and CMV-seronegative. Sequenced sample: PBMCs. The genes are TRBV4-3 and TRBJ2-5, with TRBD1 matching 7 bases. CDR3 loop: CASSHFGTAQETQYF. The DNA for the CDR3 is TGCGCCAGCAGCCACTTTGGGACAGCTCAAGAGACCCAGTACTTC.